This T cell receptor beta chain is from a study of blood T cell repertoires in COVID-19. On the study more broadly: Whether acute or convalescent, the COVID-19 samples came from the United States, Italy and Spain. In each case, the material was cDNA or gDNA derived from T cells, B-cell-depleted T cells, or PBMCs.

Authors' methods: Estimated nucleated cell counts came from reference gene primer amplification. TCRdb keeps only in-frame clones here, not all; method: immunoSEQ multiplex PCR. V, J and clone size are those of that table, while D and trimming were read from the DNA. This table has more than 75,000 clones, 85% appearing once. The sequence derives from a woman between 65 and 79 years old with acute or convalescent COVID-19. The sequenced sample was peripheral blood.

Written as DNA, the CDR3 is TGTGCCAGCAGTGGGGGGGACAGGGGAGGTGGCTATGGCTACACCTTC. This sequence encodes CASSGGDRGGGYGYTF. V gene TRBV28 combines with J gene TRBJ1-2; TRBD1 aligns across 10 bases. Per germline, CDR1 MDHEN and CDR2 SYDVKM. The CDR3 is 16 residues long. J was trimmed by 4 bases and V by 5 bases; bases with no gene match: 10.